The 5 T cell receptor beta chains below come from one sample, sequenced in a study of blood T cell repertoires in COVID-19. Measured with immunoSEQ multiplex PCR; TCRdb has only the in-frame clones, and not every one. The sample yields hundreds of thousands of clones, roughly 88% seen once. Sequences were obtained from peripheral blood. The receptors were gathered from a woman aged 30 to 39 with active or convalescent COVID-19.

V gene TRBV2 combines with J gene TRBJ1-2, with D tentatively TRBD1 (5 bases). The CDR3 consists of 15 residues. The germline CDR1 and CDR2 sequences are SNHLY and FYNNEI. Trimming pared 7 bases from V and 0 bases from J, leaving 15 bases between. The CDR3 DNA reads TGTGCCAGCACTCCGCCCGCAGGGCCTAACTATGGCTACACCTTC. This codes for CASTPPAGPNYGYTF.

This clone showed up just a few times. The CDR3 protein is CAISPGTGTAFF. The CDR3 DNA is TGTGCCATCAGTCCCGGGACAGGGACGGCTTTCTTT. The V and J genes are TRBV10-3 and TRBJ1-1; 9 nucleotides agree with TRBD1. The CDR3 runs to 12 residues. The J segment lost 11 bases and the V segment lost 5 bases, leaving 6 bases of the junction unmatched. Germline V gene data show CDR1 as ENHRY and CDR2 as SYGVKD.

The rearrangement joins TRBV5-4 to TRBJ1-2; 8 bases line up with TRBD1. Germline CDR1 reads SGHNT; CDR2 reads YYREEE (reference sequence). V was clipped by 4 bases and J by 3 bases; unmatched bases: 8. The length of the CDR3 is 15 residues. The CDR3 loop reads CASSAGQGVYYGYTF. The CDR3 nucleotides are TGTGCCAGCAGCGCCGGACAGGGAGTTTACTATGGCTACACCTTC.

This chain connects TRBV11-2 to TRBJ2-2, with 13 bases aligning to TRBD2. The CDR3 runs 18 residues. Germline V gene lookup returns CDR1 SGHAT and CDR2 FQNNGV. V shed 1 base and J 4 bases; nucleotides not matched to a gene: 6. DNA for the CDR3: TGTGCCAGCAGCTTAGTTGGGACTAGCGGGGCTCCCACCGGGGAGCTGTTTTTT. As protein: CASSLVGTSGAPTGELFF.

The V and J genes are TRBV29-1 and TRBJ1-1, with D hard to call. Trimming stripped 1 base from V and 6 bases from J, with 9 bases between. This CDR3 is built from 12 residues. CDR1 SQVTM and CDR2 ANQGSEA come from the germline V gene. CDR3 in DNA: TGCAGCGTTGAAGTCTACGGGGCTGAAGCTTTCTTT. Translation gives CSVEVYGAEAFF.